The clone carrying this TCR beta chain was counted a few times. The record originates from a study of T-cell reconstitution after alpha-beta-depleted transplantation in children. Using unique molecular identifiers, the investigators prepared the TCRbeta library. TCRdb reanalysed the PCR reads using MiXCR and keeps one entry per CDR3 protein. The table records some 590,000 distinct CDR3 sequences, roughly a tenth of them present only once. This CDR3 has 13 residues. Germline assignment: CDR1 GTSNPN and CDR2 SVGIG (reference sequence). V gave up 3 bases and J gave up 5 bases; unmatched junction bases: 4.

The TCR was taken from a human donor who donated a stem cell graft to a child with acute myeloid leukemia. The material was PBMCs from the stem cell graft donor, obtained from the stem cell graft. The chain is built from TRBV30 and TRBJ1-5; 7 nucleotides align to TRBD1. Written as DNA, the CDR3 is TGTGCCTGGAGGGTTGGACAGGATCAGCCCCAGCATTTT. Its protein product is CAWRVGQDQPQHF.